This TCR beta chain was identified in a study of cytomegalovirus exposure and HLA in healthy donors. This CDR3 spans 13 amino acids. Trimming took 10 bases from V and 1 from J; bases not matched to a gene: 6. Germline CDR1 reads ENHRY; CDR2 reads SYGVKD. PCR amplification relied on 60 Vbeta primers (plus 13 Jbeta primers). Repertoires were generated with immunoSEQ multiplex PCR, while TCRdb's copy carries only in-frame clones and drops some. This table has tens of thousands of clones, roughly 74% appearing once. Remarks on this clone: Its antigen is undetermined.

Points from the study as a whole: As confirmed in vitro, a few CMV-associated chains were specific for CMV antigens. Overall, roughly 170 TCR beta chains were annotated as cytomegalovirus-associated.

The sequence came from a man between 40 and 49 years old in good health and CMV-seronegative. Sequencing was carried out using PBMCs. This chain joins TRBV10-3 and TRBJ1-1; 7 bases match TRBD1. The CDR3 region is CATTGTENTEAFF. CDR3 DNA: TGTGCCACTACCGGGACAGAGAACACTGAAGCTTTCTTT.